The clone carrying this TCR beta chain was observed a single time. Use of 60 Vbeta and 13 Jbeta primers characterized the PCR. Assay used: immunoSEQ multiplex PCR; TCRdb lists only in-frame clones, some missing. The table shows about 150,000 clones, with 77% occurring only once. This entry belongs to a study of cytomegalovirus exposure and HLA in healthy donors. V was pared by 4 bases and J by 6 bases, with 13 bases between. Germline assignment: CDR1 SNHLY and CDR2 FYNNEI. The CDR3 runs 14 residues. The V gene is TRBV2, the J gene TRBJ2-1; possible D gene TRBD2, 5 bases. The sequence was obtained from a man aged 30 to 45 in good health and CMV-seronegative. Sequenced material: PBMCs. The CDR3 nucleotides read TGTGCCAGCAGTGGGCTAGCTGTGAGCAATGAGCAGTTCTTC. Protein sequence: CASSGLAVSNEQFF. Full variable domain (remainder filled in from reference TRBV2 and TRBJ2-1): EPEVTQTPSHQVTQMGQEVILRCVPISNHLYFYWYRQILGQKVEFLVSFYNNEISEKSEIFDDQFSVERPDGSNFTLKIRSTKLEDSAMYFCASSGLAVSNEQFFGPGTRLTVL.